This T cell receptor beta chain was sequenced in a study of OX40 agonist ivuxolimab in advanced cancers. Study-level points and caveats: By week 6 at 0.1 to 3.0 mg/kg, blood CD4+ and CD8+ T cells had expanded clonally.

Some clones are missing from TCRdb's copy, which holds only in-frame ones; the method was immunoSEQ multiplex PCR. The repertoire consists of roughly 60,000 clones, with 85% to 90% occurring once and the leading ten covering about 3.8%. Any history of autoimmune disease or systemic immunosuppression disqualified patients. Germline CDR1 and CDR2: MNHNY and SVGAGI (reference sequence). The V and J ends lost 2 bases and 6 bases respectively, with 8 bases between them. The CDR3 totals 12 residues. Turning to this clone: Its antigen is unidentified.

The material sequenced was CD4+ or CD8+ T cells sorted from blood, taken in a trial of the OX40 agonist ivuxolimab. This TCR derives from an adult with an advanced solid tumor such as melanoma, head and neck, liver or kidney cancer. The chain has TRBV6-6 and TRBJ2-7; D is perhaps TRBD1 or TRBD2 (5 bases each). The CDR3 bases are TGTGCCAGCAGTTACAGGGACGGCGAGCAGTACTTC. The encoded protein is CASSYRDGEQYF.